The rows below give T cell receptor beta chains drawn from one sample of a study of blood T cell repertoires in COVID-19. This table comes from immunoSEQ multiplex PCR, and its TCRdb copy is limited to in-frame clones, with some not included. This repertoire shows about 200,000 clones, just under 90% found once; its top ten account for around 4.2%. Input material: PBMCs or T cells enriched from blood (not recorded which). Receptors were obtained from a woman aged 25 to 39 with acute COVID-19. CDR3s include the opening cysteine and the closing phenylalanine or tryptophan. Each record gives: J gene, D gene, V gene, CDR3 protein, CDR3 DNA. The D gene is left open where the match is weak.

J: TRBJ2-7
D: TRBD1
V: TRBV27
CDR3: CASSLRDRVDEQYF
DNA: TGTGCCAGCAGTTTACGGGACAGGGTCGACGAGCAGTACTTC

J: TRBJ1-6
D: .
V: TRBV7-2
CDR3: CASSLALRGSPLHF
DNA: TGTGCCAGCAGCTTAGCGTTGAGGGGGTCACCCCTCCACTTT

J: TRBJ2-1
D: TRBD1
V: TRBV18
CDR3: CASSLPGTGALGEQFF
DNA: TGTGCCAGCTCACTTCCCGGGACAGGCGCTCTCGGTGAGCAGTTCTTC

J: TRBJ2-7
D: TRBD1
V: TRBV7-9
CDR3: CASSSGTVSYEQYF
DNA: TGTGCCAGCAGCTCCGGGACAGTCTCCTACGAGCAGTACTTC

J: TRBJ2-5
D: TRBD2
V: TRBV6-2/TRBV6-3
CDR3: CASSSGLQETQYF
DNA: TGTGCCAGCAGCTCGGGACTACAAGAGACCCAGTACTTC

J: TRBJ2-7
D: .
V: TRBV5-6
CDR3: CASSLAGQGSYEQYF
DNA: TGTGCCAGCAGCTTGGCTGGGCAGGGGTCCTACGAGCAGTACTTC

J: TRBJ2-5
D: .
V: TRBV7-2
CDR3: CASRQGSVKTQYF
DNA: TGTGCCAGCCGCCAGGGGTCAGTGAAGACCCAGTACTTC

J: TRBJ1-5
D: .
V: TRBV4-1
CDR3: CASTLAGPDLGQPQHF
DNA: TGCGCCAGCACATTGGCAGGACCGGACTTGGGGCAGCCCCAGCATTTT

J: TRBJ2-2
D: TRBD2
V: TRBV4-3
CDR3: CASSQAPSGAYTGELFF
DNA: TGCGCCAGCAGCCAGGCCCCTAGCGGGGCCTACACCGGGGAGCTGTTTTTT

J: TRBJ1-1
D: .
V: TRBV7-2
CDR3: CASMTGGVNTEAFF
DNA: TGTGCCAGCATGACCGGAGGGGTTAACACTGAAGCTTTCTTT

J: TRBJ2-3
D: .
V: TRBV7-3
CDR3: CASSLTRSTDTQYF
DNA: TGTGCCAGCAGCTTAACGCGCAGCACAGATACGCAGTATTTT

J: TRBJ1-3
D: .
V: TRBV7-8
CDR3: CASSNIGVTGNTIYF
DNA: TGTGCCAGCAGTAATATAGGGGTTACTGGAAACACCATATATTTT

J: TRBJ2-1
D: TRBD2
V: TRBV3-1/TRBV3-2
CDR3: CASSRKVAGYNEQFF
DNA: TGTGCCAGCAGCCGCAAGGTAGCGGGGTACAATGAGCAGTTCTTC